This entry lists 5 T cell receptor beta chains sequenced from one sample in a study of shared T cell receptors in the human thymus. Repertoires were generated with immunoSEQ multiplex PCR, while TCRdb's copy carries only in-frame clones and drops some. The sample yields roughly 550,000 clones, 75% to 80% seen once. These sequences were also reported in another study, on human thymus T cells.

Sequenced material: thymocytes. Receptors were obtained from a boy under two years old with a congenital heart defect.

The rearrangement links TRBV29-1 to TRBJ2-6, with D maybe TRBD1 (5 bases). The ends were cut back, 4 bases at V and 2 bases at J, with 15 bases in the middle. The CDR3 has 16 residues. Per germline, CDR1 SQVTM and CDR2 ANQGSEA. CDR3 sequence: CSVVTGREAGANVLTF. CDR3 DNA sequence: TGCAGCGTTGTGACCGGCAGGGAAGCTGGGGCCAACGTCCTGACTTTC.

The rearrangement links TRBV7-6 to TRBJ2-1; weak D call: TRBD2 (6 bases). CDR3 length: 15 amino acids. Germline V gives CDR1 SGHVS, CDR2 FNYEAQ. V was cut by 5 bases and J by 6 bases, with 17 bases left in between. The CDR3 loop is CASSAVVQGGNEQFF. Here the CDR3 DNA reads TGTGCCAGCAGCGCAGTAGTCCAGGGAGGCAATGAGCAGTTCTTC.

The chain recombines TRBV6-5 with TRBJ2-7; tentative D call: TRBD1 (6 bases). V lost 2 bases, J lost 4 bases, and 18 bases lay in between. Germline lookup yields CDR1 MNHEY and CDR2 SVGAGI. This CDR3 is built from 16 residues. CDR3: CASSYGTRGASYEQYF. DNA of the CDR3: TGTGCCAGCAGTTACGGGACAAGGGGCGCGAGTTACGAGCAGTACTTC.

V usage is TRBV19 and J usage is TRBJ2-5; 15 bases match TRBD2. V dropped 10 bases and J dropped 5; count of bases not matched to a gene: 11. Germline V gene lookup returns CDR1 LNHDA and CDR2 SQIVND (reference sequence). CDR3 length: 16 amino acids. DNA for the CDR3: TGTGCCATGAGAGGACTAGCGGGAGGGCGGCGGGAGACCCAGTACTTC. Translation gives CAMRGLAGGRRETQYF.

The rearrangement links TRBV7-6 to TRBJ2-5; a weak D match, TRBD1 (5 bases). There are 13 residues in the CDR3. Germline CDR1 reads SGHVS; CDR2 reads FNYEAQ. V was cut by 0 bases and J by 5 bases, with 7 bases left in between. CDR3: CASSLAGAETQYF. CDR3 DNA: TGTGCCAGCAGCTTAGCAGGGGCGGAGACCCAGTACTTC.